Shown below are 10 T cell receptor beta chains from a single sample sequenced in a study of vaccination and CD4 T cells after COVID-19. The time point denotes: late sampling 161 to 241 days after vaccination in three convalescent patients. Treatment reported: roughly 11-day PBMC culture with coronavirus spike peptide pools or control peptides (ViraFEST assay). The Oncomine TCR Beta short-read assay sequenced DNA from cultured CD4+ T cells. TCRdb re-derived calls from the PCR reads in MiXCR, one entry per CDR3 protein. The sample carries about 24,000 distinct CDR3 sequences, about 42% recorded once. No cognate antigen is known for these TCRs. Sample: CD4+ T cells from blood, cultured in vitro, taken about 7 months after SARS-CoV-2 vaccination. The receptors derive from a human donor who had recovered from COVID-19.

This clonotype has only a few counts. The CDR3 loop is CASSEAHGEGYGYTF. The CDR3, as DNA: TGTGCCAGCAGTGAAGCGCACGGAGAGGGCTATGGCTACACCTTC. The chain is built from TRBV6-1 and TRBJ1-2; unclear D gene. Germline V gene sequence: CDR1 MNHNS, CDR2 SASEGT. CDR3 length equals 15 residues. V lost 0 bases and J lost 4, with 12 bases in between.

CDR3 in DNA: TGTGCCAGCAGTTACGTGGGAGGGGGGCAAGAGACCCAGTACTTC. It yields the protein CASSYVGGGQETQYF. The chain recombines TRBV6-5 with TRBJ2-5, with TRBD2 as a possible D gene (7 bases). This CDR3 is 15 amino acids long. Germline V gene data show CDR1 as MNHEY and CDR2 as SVGAGI. Deletions cut 2 bases from V and 2 bases from J, with 12 bases between.

In its sample, this clonotype was seen a few times. The V and J genes are TRBV6-1 and TRBJ1-2; 7 bases line up with TRBD1. Trimming at V came to 3 bases and at J to 8 bases, leaving 6 bases not matched to a gene. CDR1 is MNHNS and CDR2 is SASEGT in the germline V gene. The CDR3 extends over 13 amino acids. CDR3: CASSEGQFPGYTF. For the CDR3, the DNA is TGTGCCAGCAGTGAGGGACAGTTCCCAGGCTACACCTTC.

The V call is TRBV27, the J call TRBJ1-1, with TRBD1 identical over 8 bases. The CDR3 spans 12 residues. From germline, CDR1 is MNHEY and CDR2 SMNVEV (reference sequence). V was clipped by 6 bases and J by 6 bases; unmatched bases: 3. CDR3 region: CASSKQGAEAFF. CDR3 nucleotides: TGTGCCAGCAGCAAACAGGGGGCTGAAGCTTTCTTT.

This chain's CDR3 is CASSFTSFFGYNEQFF. The CDR3 DNA is TGTGCCAGCAGTTTTACTAGCTTTTTCGGCTACAATGAGCAGTTCTTC. V and J are TRBV28 and TRBJ2-1; tentative D call: TRBD2 (6 bases). The CDR3 runs to 16 residues. Trimming pared 3 bases from V and 3 bases from J, leaving 15 bases between. The V gene's germline CDR1 is MDHEN and CDR2 SYDVKM.

The CDR3: CSVMYQPNTEAFF. Here the CDR3 DNA reads TGCAGCGTTATGTATCAGCCGAACACTGAAGCTTTCTTT. The chain recombines TRBV29-1 with TRBJ1-1; D is unclear. The germline CDR1 and CDR2 sequences are SQVTM and ANQGSEA. With 5 bases removed from V and 1 base from J, the gap between germline ends came to 11 bases. The length of the CDR3 is 13 residues.

This chain links TRBV7-9 with TRBJ2-1; tentatively, D is TRBD2 (5 bases). V was shortened by 5 bases and J by 8 bases, with 19 bases between the two germline ends. The CDR3 has 15 residues. CDR1 SEHNR and CDR2 FQNEAQ come from the germline V gene (reference sequence). CDR3 sequence: CASSRMSGAGDEQFF. Written as DNA, the CDR3 is TGTGCCAGCAGCAGAATGTCTGGCGCCGGGGATGAGCAGTTCTTC.

In nucleotides, the CDR3 is TGTGCCACCAAAGGACGGTCTAGCTCCTACAATGAGCAGTTCTTC. Its translation: CATKGRSSSYNEQFF. The J gene is TRBJ2-1, the V gene TRBV19, with D uncertain. The CDR3 contains 15 residues. Trimming cost V 10 bases and J 0 bases, with 16 bases left between them. Germline V CDR1 and CDR2: LNHDA, SQIVND (reference sequence).

This clonotype has just a few counts. This chain connects TRBV6-4 to TRBJ2-2; maybe TRBD2 (6 bases). Germline lookup yields CDR1 MRHNA and CDR2 SNTAGT. The CDR3 sequence is 13 residues long. V was shortened by 3 bases and J by 4 bases, with 6 bases between the two germline ends. CDR3 sequence: CASSETSTGELFF. DNA for the CDR3: TGTGCCAGCAGTGAGACTAGCACCGGGGAGCTGTTTTTT.

This clonotype was found a few times. This rearrangement joins TRBV7-8 to TRBJ2-1; 7 nucleotides line up with TRBD2. The germline V gene encodes CDR1 SGHVS and CDR2 FQNEAQ. Trimming cost V 3 bases and J 10 bases; bases outside gene matches: 6. The CDR3 is made up of 13 amino acids. The CDR3 is CASSFAGRPEQFF. CDR3 bases: TGTGCCAGCAGCTTCGCCGGGAGGCCCGAGCAGTTCTTC. Drawing the rest from reference TRBV7-8 and TRBJ2-1, the complete variable domain is GAGVSQSPRYKVAKRGQDVALRCDPISGHVSLFWYQQALGQGPEFLTYFQNEAQLDKSGLPSDRFFAERPEGSVSTLKIQRTQQEDSAVYLCASSFAGRPEQFFGPGTRLTVL.